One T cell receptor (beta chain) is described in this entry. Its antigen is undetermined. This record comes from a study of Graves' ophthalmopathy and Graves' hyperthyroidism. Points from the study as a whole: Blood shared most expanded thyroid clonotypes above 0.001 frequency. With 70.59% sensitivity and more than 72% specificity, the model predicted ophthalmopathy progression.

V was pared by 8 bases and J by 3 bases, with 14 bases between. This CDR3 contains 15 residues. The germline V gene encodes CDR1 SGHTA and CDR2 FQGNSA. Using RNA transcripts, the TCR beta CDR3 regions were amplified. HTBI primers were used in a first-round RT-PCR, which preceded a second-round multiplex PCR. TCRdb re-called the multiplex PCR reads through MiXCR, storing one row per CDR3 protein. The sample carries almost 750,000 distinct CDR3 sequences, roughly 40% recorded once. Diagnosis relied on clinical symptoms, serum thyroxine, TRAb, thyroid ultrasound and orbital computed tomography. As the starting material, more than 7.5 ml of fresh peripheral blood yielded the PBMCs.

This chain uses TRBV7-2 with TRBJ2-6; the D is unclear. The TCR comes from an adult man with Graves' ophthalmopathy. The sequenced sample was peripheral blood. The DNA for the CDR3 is TGTGCCAGCTCACCTGTGGGTGGTGGGGCCAACGTCCTGACTTTC. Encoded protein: CASSPVGGGANVLTF.